The 25 T cell receptor beta chains presented below share a single source sample, sequenced in a study of shared clonotypes between healthy human individuals (dated by TCRdb to 2019 to 2021). Library preparation was by the immunoSEQ multiplex PCR assay. Not all clones reach the TCRdb copy of this immuneACCESS table, which keeps in-frame sequences only. Checked studies attribute under half of the gap to unresolved V genes and leave the rest unexplained. The sample profile shows 450,000 to 500,000 clones; roughly 80% of them were found once. Roughly 13% of the sample rests with the top ten. Sample: PBMCs. These receptors were collected from a woman in her forties in good health. Some clones in this sample may be carry-over from other donors' samples.

This clone was picked up a small number of times. The chain combines TRBV6-5 with TRBJ1-3, with D unclear. The CDR3 length is 15 residues. CDR1 MNHEY and CDR2 SVGAGI come from the germline V gene. V dropped 7 bases and J dropped 1 base, with 14 bases sitting between them. For the CDR3, the DNA is TGTGCCAGCACCCCATTACCTGGATCTGGAAACACCATATATTTT. Translation gives CASTPLPGSGNTIYF.

The gene calls are TRBV27 and TRBJ2-5; 7 nucleotides match TRBD1. J gave up 5 bases and V 5 bases, and 5 bases lay outside the gene matches. CDR1 MNHEY and CDR2 SMNVEV come from the germline V gene (reference sequence). The CDR3 is 13 amino acids. The CDR3 region has the DNA TGTGCCAGCAGTGCGACAGGGATGGAGACCCAGTACTTC. As protein: CASSATGMETQYF.

Comments on this clone: This likely reflects a read error, since a far larger clone is one base away. This sample includes further DNA sequences coding for the same CDR3. This chain connects TRBV11-2 to TRBJ2-6; TRBD1 matches at 10 bases. Looked up from germline, CDR1 is SGHAT and CDR2 is FQNNGV. Trimming cost V 4 bases and J 3 bases; bases outside gene matches: 9. This CDR3 is built from 18 residues. This CDR3 reads CASSSVRDRGYGANVLTF. The CDR3 DNA reads TGTGCCAGCAGCTCCGTCAGGGACAGGGGTTATGGGGCCAACGTCCTGACTTTC.

The chain links TRBV6-1 to TRBJ1-2, with 7 nucleotides matching TRBD1. V lost 4 bases and J lost 5; bases outside the gene matches: 7. The CDR3 is 14 amino acids. Germline CDR1 MNHNS, CDR2 SASEGT. DNA of the CDR3: TGTGCCAGCAGTGCCCGGGACAGCAGTTATGGCTACACCTTC. Its translation: CASSARDSSYGYTF.

On this clone itself: A clone one base away is much larger, so this may be a read error. This sequence joins TRBV9 and TRBJ2-2; D is unclear. The V gene's germline CDR1 is SGDLS and CDR2 YYNGEE. CDR3 length: 14 amino acids. V was shortened by 3 bases and J by 4 bases, with 10 bases between the two germline ends. The CDR3 region is CASSADLATGELFF. CDR3 in DNA: TGTGCCAGCAGCGCAGATTTAGCCACCGGGGAGCTGTTTTTT.

The J gene is TRBJ2-3, the V gene TRBV18; 7 nucleotides align to TRBD2. The CDR3 covers 14 residues. Germline CDR1 reads KGHSH; CDR2 reads LQKENI. J gave up 1 base and V 4 bases, and 2 bases lay outside the gene matches. CDR3 residues: CASSRLAGTDTQYF. CDR3 bases: TGTGCCAGCTCACGGCTAGCGGGCACAGATACGCAGTATTTT. The entire variable domain, with the rest obtained from reference TRBV18 and TRBJ2-3, is as follows: NAGVMQNPRHLVRRRGQEARLRCSPMKGHSHVYWYRQLPEEGLKFMVYLQKENIIDESGMPKERFSAEFPKEGPSILRIQQVVRGDSAAYFCASSRLAGTDTQYFGPGTRLTVL.

The chain is built from TRBV6-6 and TRBJ2-5; TRBD1 might be the D (6 bases). This CDR3 spans 12 amino acids. Germline values: CDR1 MNHNY, CDR2 SVGAGI (reference sequence). V lost 6 bases to trimming and J lost 2 bases, with 7 bases between them. This CDR3 reads CASRDSQETQYF. The CDR3 DNA reads as TGTGCCAGCAGGGACAGTCAAGAGACCCAGTACTTC.

With respect to this clone: A read error is the likely source, as a far larger clone sits one nucleotide away. Distinct nucleotide sequences in the sample also encode this CDR3. The rearrangement links TRBV30 to TRBJ2-5, with D uncertain. The CDR3 is made up of 13 amino acids. Germline CDR1 GTSNPN, CDR2 SVGIG (reference sequence). V lost 2 bases and J lost 9, with 16 bases in between. Here the CDR3 DNA reads TGTGCCTGGAGTCCCGCAGCCTCCGTTGCCCAGTACTTC. Amino acid sequence: CAWSPAASVAQYF.

The chain is built from TRBV18 and TRBJ1-1, with D possibly being TRBD1 (5 bases). With 3 bases removed from V and 4 bases from J, the gap between germline ends came to 12 bases. Germline-derived CDR1 and CDR2 are KGHSH and LQKENI. The CDR3 length is 14 residues. CDR3 DNA sequence: TGTGCCAGCTCACCTGGGCAGGGAGGCACTGAAGCTTTCTTT. Translating it yields CASSPGQGGTEAFF.

The rearrangement links TRBV9 to TRBJ1-2, with 12 bases aligning to TRBD1. There are 16 residues in the CDR3. J was trimmed by 4 bases and V by 4 bases; bases with no gene match: 8. In germline, CDR1 is SGDLS, CDR2 YYNGEE. Written as DNA, the CDR3 is TGTGCCAGCAGCTCAGGGGGACAGGGGGCTTTCTATGGCTACACCTTC. Its protein product is CASSSGGQGAFYGYTF.

V usage is TRBV18 and J usage is TRBJ1-2, with 8 bases aligning to TRBD1. V shed 3 bases, J shed 4 bases, and the junction held 4 bases outside the gene matches. This CDR3 spans 14 amino acids. Germline values: CDR1 KGHSH, CDR2 LQKENI. In DNA form, the CDR3 reads TGTGCCAGCTCACCCAGACAGGGGACCTATGGCTACACCTTC. Protein product: CASSPRQGTYGYTF.

The chain has TRBV7-2 and TRBJ2-7, with 9 bases matching TRBD1. With 6 bases clipped from V and 6 bases from J, the junction kept 6 bases outside the gene matches. The CDR3 is 13 residues long. In germline, CDR1 is SGHTA, CDR2 FQGNSA. CDR3 in amino acids: CASRGTGYFEQYF. CDR3 bases: TGTGCCAGCAGGGGGACAGGGTATTTCGAGCAGTACTTC. Filled out from reference TRBV7-2 and TRBJ2-7, the complete variable domain reads GAGVSQSPSNKVTEKGKDVELRCDPISGHTALYWYRQSLGQGLEFLIYFQGNSAPDKSGLPSDRFSAERTGGSVSTLTIQRTQQEDSAVYLCASRGTGYFEQYFGPGTRLTVT.

This clone turned up a few times. With only one base between it and a far larger clone, this is likely a read error. The same CDR3 is also encoded by other DNA sequences in this sample. The chain joins TRBV30 to TRBJ1-2; no clear D. There are 13 residues in the CDR3. Germline V lookup: CDR1 GTSNPN, CDR2 SVGIG (reference sequence). The CDR3 DNA reads as TGTGCCCGGAGTGAGATGACTCACTATGGCTACACCTTC. This codes for CARSEMTHYGYTF.

Notes on this clone: Since a far larger clone is one base different, this is likely a read error. The chain carries TRBV18 and TRBJ1-1, with a weak D call TRBD1 (6 bases). The CDR3 has 13 amino acids. Germline V gene sequence: CDR1 KGHSH, CDR2 LQKENI. CDR3 residues: CDSSPSGQLEAFF. The CDR3 nucleotides are TGTGACAGCTCACCTTCCGGACAGTTAGAAGCTTTCTTT.

This clone was recorded once. This chain connects TRBV9 to TRBJ2-7, with D possibly being TRBD2 (6 bases). CDR1 and CDR2 from the germline V gene are SGDLS and YYNGEE. Trimming took 7 bases from V and 6 from J, leaving 20 bases between them. CDR3 length: 14 residues. The DNA of the CDR3 is TGTGCCAGCTCCCTGGGGCGGCAGGGAGGCGAGCAGTACTTC. This translates into CASSLGRQGGEQYF. The full variable domain, in which reference TRBV9 and TRBJ2-7 provide the parts outside the CDR3, is DSGVTQTPKHLITATGQRVTLRCSPRSGDLSVYWYQQSLDQGLQFLIQYYNGEERAKGNILERFSAQQFPDLHSELNLSSLELGDSALYFCASSLGRQGGEQYFGPGTRLTVT.

V usage is TRBV30 and J usage is TRBJ1-4; D gene uncertain. V lost 3 bases and J lost 5, with 7 bases in between. CDR3 length: 12 amino acids. Germline V gene lookup returns CDR1 GTSNPN and CDR2 SVGIG (reference sequence). The DNA of the CDR3 is TGTGCCTGGAGAAGGTGGAATGAAAAACTGTTTTTT. It yields the protein CAWRRWNEKLFF.

V gene TRBV2 combines with J gene TRBJ2-3, with 12 bases lining up with TRBD2. V shed 10 bases and J 4 bases; nucleotides not matched to a gene: 3. CDR1 is SNHLY, CDR2 FYNNEI, per germline. This CDR3 is 13 amino acids long. The CDR3 sequence is CANRLAGADTQYF. Here the CDR3 DNA reads TGTGCCAACCGACTAGCGGGAGCAGATACGCAGTATTTT.

This clone was found a few times. The chain carries TRBV10-2 and TRBJ2-1; 12 bases agree with TRBD2. Germline V gene data show CDR1 as WSHSY and CDR2 as SAAADI. This CDR3 contains 15 residues. V lost 6 bases and J lost 6; bases outside the gene matches: 6. In nucleotides, the CDR3 is TGCGCCAGCAGCGCTAGCGGGAGGGCCCTCAATGAGCAGTTCTTC. Translating gives CASSASGRALNEQFF.

This rearrangement joins TRBV11-1 to TRBJ2-4; 7 bases map to TRBD1. There are 13 residues in the CDR3. Germline values: CDR1 SGHAT, CDR2 FQDESV (reference sequence). J was trimmed by 6 bases and V by 7 bases; bases with no gene match: 6. Here the CDR3 DNA reads TGTGCCAGCAACGACAGGGCTGGAAACATTCAGTACTTC. Translating gives CASNDRAGNIQYF.

The V gene is TRBV28, the J gene TRBJ2-7; TRBD2 matches 9 bases. The germline V gene encodes CDR1 MDHEN and CDR2 SYDVKM. The CDR3 runs 15 residues. V trimming: 0 bases; J trimming: 4 bases; junction bases outside the gene matches: 4. DNA for the CDR3: TGTGCCAGCAGTTTATGGAATAGCGGGAGATACGAGCAGTACTTC. Translated: CASSLWNSGRYEQYF.

The V gene is TRBV6-5, the J gene TRBJ1-2, with D perhaps TRBD1 (5 bases). Germline CDR1 is MNHEY and CDR2 is SVGAGI. The CDR3 is 14 residues long. Trimming took 1 base from V and 6 from J, leaving 12 bases between them. The CDR3 protein is CASSYLTQEDGYTF. In DNA form, the CDR3 reads TGTGCCAGCAGTTACTTGACACAGGAGGATGGCTACACCTTC.

A word on this clone: A far larger clone is only one base removed, so a read error is likely. J is TRBJ2-3 and V is TRBV25-1; 13 nucleotides line up with TRBD2. V was clipped by 4 bases and J by 4 bases; unmatched bases: 11. This CDR3 contains 18 residues. Per germline, CDR1 MGHDK and CDR2 SYGVNS. The CDR3 loop reads CASSVLAGGIFGADTQYF. The CDR3 DNA follows: TGTGCCAGCAGTGTACTAGCGGGAGGGATCTTCGGCGCAGATACGCAGTATTTT.

Of note for this clone: Since a far larger clone is one base different, this is likely a read error. Other nucleotide sequences from this sample produce the same CDR3. J is TRBJ2-7 and V is TRBV11-2, with D possibly TRBD2 on 5 matching bases. Trimming cost V 8 bases and J 7 bases, with 27 bases left between them. The CDR3 totals 16 residues. Germline CDR1 is SGHAT and CDR2 is FQNNGV. The CDR3 spells CASGLGLGEPPYEQYF. The CDR3 region has the DNA TGTGCCAGCGGGCTGGGGTTGGGAGAGCCTCCATATGAGCAGTACTTC.

This clone was seen many times. The sample carries other DNA sequences with the same CDR3. The rearrangement links TRBV28 to TRBJ1-2, with D possibly being TRBD1 (6 bases). V lost 2 bases to trimming and J lost 4 bases, with 11 bases between them. CDR1 and CDR2 from the germline V gene are MDHEN and SYDVKM. This CDR3 region has 14 residues. CDR3 sequence (DNA): TGTGCCAGCAGTTTAAGACAGGAGGCCTATGGCTACACCTTC. Protein product: CASSLRQEAYGYTF.

This chain joins TRBV28 and TRBJ2-1; D gene unclear. Trimming shortened V by 7 bases and J by 3 bases, and 10 bases separated the two germline ends. Germline lookup yields CDR1 MDHEN and CDR2 SYDVKM. The CDR3 runs 13 residues. Here the CDR3 DNA reads TGTGCCAGCAATTTCGGAAGCTACAATGAGCAGTTCTTC. This translates into CASNFGSYNEQFF.